This T cell receptor (beta chain) was documented in a study of PD-1 blockade in mismatch repair-deficient tumors. Study in general: All were previously treated, progressing patients with about a dozen mismatch repair-deficient cancer types. The study, taken as a whole, reports: Tumor-resident clones, often absent from pretreatment blood, expanded after pembrolizumab and then contracted.

Every patient had mismatch repair deficiency by PCR or immunohistochemistry. TCR sequencing covered a few patients who responded to pembrolizumab. With 3 bases clipped from V and 2 bases from J, the junction kept 3 bases outside the gene matches. Per the germline V gene, CDR1 is SEHNR and CDR2 is FQNEAQ (reference sequence). This CDR3 region has 14 residues. A remark on this clone: Its antigen is as yet unknown.

Profiling relied on immunoSEQ multiplex PCR, and the TCRdb table lists in-frame clones only, not all of them. The repertoire holds fewer than 100,000 clones, 81% seen once, with approximately 2.7% in the top ten. This receptor was identified in an adult with mismatch repair-deficient cancer. This chain links TRBV7-9 with TRBJ1-1, with TRBD1 matching over 7 bases. This material consisted of peripheral blood, taken 12 weeks after starting pembrolizumab. The CDR3 sequence: CASSLTGINTEAFF. The CDR3 DNA reads as TGTGCCAGCAGCTTGACAGGGATCAACACTGAAGCTTTCTTT.